This is a list of T cell receptor beta chains from one sample in a study of cytomegalovirus exposure and HLA in healthy donors. Clones were sequenced by immunoSEQ multiplex PCR, and TCRdb holds only the in-frame ones, with some missing. The sample has roughly 110,000 clones, roughly 80% seen once. The sequenced material came from PBMCs. These receptors all come from a man aged 30 to 45 in good health and CMV-seropositive. Each CDR3 is given with its conserved first and last residue. Fields, in order: clone size, V gene, D gene, J gene, CDR3 protein, CDR3 DNA. A D gene is named only where the DNA matches it firmly. Rows may omit the clone size; those that give it use once, few, many or a size class.

clone_size: NA; v_call: TRBV2; d_call: NA; j_call: TRBJ2-1; cdr3_aa: CASSEQLYNEQFF; cdr3_nt: TGTGCCAGCAGTGAACAGTTATACAATGAGCAGTTCTTC
clone_size: few; v_call: TRBV7-9; d_call: NA; j_call: TRBJ1-1; cdr3_aa: CASSSTSGSPAFF; cdr3_nt: TGTGCCAGCAGCTCCACATCAGGGTCCCCAGCTTTCTTT
clone_size: NA; v_call: TRBV5-1; d_call: NA; j_call: TRBJ1-1; cdr3_aa: CASSPDGGARSTEAFF; cdr3_nt: TGCGCCAGCAGCCCCGATGGGGGGGCGCGGAGCACTGAAGCTTTCTTT
clone_size: NA; v_call: TRBV14; d_call: NA; j_call: TRBJ1-1; cdr3_aa: CASSRYRVGATEAFF; cdr3_nt: TGTGCCAGCAGCCGGTACAGGGTGGGTGCCACTGAAGCTTTCTTT
clone_size: NA; v_call: TRBV29-1; d_call: TRBD1; j_call: TRBJ1-1; cdr3_aa: CSVGQGVVTEAFF; cdr3_nt: TGCAGCGTTGGCCAGGGGGTCGTCACTGAAGCTTTCTTT
clone_size: NA; v_call: TRBV10-3; d_call: NA; j_call: TRBJ1-1; cdr3_aa: CAISVQGVATEAFF; cdr3_nt: TGTGCCATCAGTGTGCAAGGGGTGGCAACTGAAGCTTTCTTT
clone_size: NA; v_call: TRBV18; d_call: TRBD1; j_call: TRBJ2-2; cdr3_aa: CASSPPLGTGALTGELFF; cdr3_nt: TGTGCCAGCTCACCACCTCTGGGGACAGGGGCGCTCACCGGGGAGCTGTTTTTT
clone_size: NA; v_call: TRBV30; d_call: NA; j_call: TRBJ1-1; cdr3_aa: CAWNPTPGNTEAFF; cdr3_nt: TGTGCCTGGAACCCCACGCCGGGAAACACTGAAGCTTTCTTT
clone_size: NA; v_call: TRBV13; d_call: TRBD2; j_call: TRBJ2-5; cdr3_aa: CASSTSGEETQYF; cdr3_nt: TGTGCCAGCAGCACTAGCGGGGAAGAGACCCAGTACTTC
clone_size: NA; v_call: TRBV30; d_call: NA; j_call: TRBJ1-1; cdr3_aa: CAWSVKGGMGTEAFF; cdr3_nt: TGTGCCTGGAGTGTAAAGGGAGGGATGGGGACTGAAGCTTTCTTT
clone_size: once; v_call: TRBV5-1; d_call: NA; j_call: TRBJ2-2; cdr3_aa: CASSQLGGNTGELFF; cdr3_nt: TGCGCCAGCAGCCAATTAGGGGGGAACACCGGGGAGCTGTTTTTT
clone_size: NA; v_call: TRBV6-5; d_call: NA; j_call: TRBJ1-1; cdr3_aa: CASSRDGGAEAFF; cdr3_nt: TGTGCCAGCAGTCGCGATGGAGGGGCTGAAGCTTTCTTT
clone_size: few; v_call: TRBV2; d_call: NA; j_call: TRBJ2-1; cdr3_aa: CASSMGLLAYNEQFF; cdr3_nt: TGTGCCAGCAGTATGGGACTTCTAGCCTACAATGAGCAGTTCTTC
clone_size: NA; v_call: TRBV27; d_call: TRBD1; j_call: TRBJ2-1; cdr3_aa: CASSLRQGVGVYNEQFF; cdr3_nt: TGTGCCAGCAGTCTCCGACAGGGAGTCGGGGTTTACAATGAGCAGTTCTTC
clone_size: NA; v_call: TRBV4-2; d_call: TRBD2; j_call: TRBJ2-1; cdr3_aa: CASSQGPSGGYNEQFF; cdr3_nt: TGTGCCAGCAGCCAAGGCCCTAGCGGGGGCTACAATGAGCAGTTCTTC
clone_size: NA; v_call: TRBV5-1; d_call: NA; j_call: TRBJ2-4; cdr3_aa: CASSPQGAKNIQYF; cdr3_nt: TGCGCCAGCAGCCCCCAGGGGGCCAAAAACATTCAGTACTTC
clone_size: NA; v_call: TRBV7-2; d_call: NA; j_call: TRBJ1-5; cdr3_aa: CASSSPYSNQPQHF; cdr3_nt: TGTGCCAGCAGCTCGCCCTATAGCAATCAGCCCCAGCATTTT
clone_size: NA; v_call: TRBV7-2; d_call: NA; j_call: TRBJ1-1; cdr3_aa: CASSPTGLNTEAFF; cdr3_nt: TGTGCCAGCAGCCCGACAGGCTTGAACACTGAAGCTTTCTTT
clone_size: NA; v_call: TRBV7-8; d_call: NA; j_call: TRBJ1-4; cdr3_aa: CASSLVGGGSNEKLFF; cdr3_nt: TGTGCCAGCAGCTTAGTGGGGGGGGGATCTAATGAAAAACTGTTTTTT
clone_size: NA; v_call: TRBV9; d_call: TRBD1; j_call: TRBJ1-3; cdr3_aa: CASSGRGQGTGNTIYF; cdr3_nt: TGTGCCAGCAGCGGGAGAGGACAGGGCACTGGAAACACCATATATTTT
clone_size: NA; v_call: TRBV6-5; d_call: NA; j_call: TRBJ1-5; cdr3_aa: CASSPGAYSNQPQHF; cdr3_nt: TGTGCCAGCAGCCCAGGGGCCTATAGCAATCAGCCCCAGCATTTT
clone_size: NA; v_call: TRBV19; d_call: NA; j_call: TRBJ2-7; cdr3_aa: CASSPRWLDPSYEQYF; cdr3_nt: TGTGCCAGTAGTCCCAGGTGGTTGGATCCTTCCTACGAGCAGTACTTC
clone_size: NA; v_call: TRBV27; d_call: NA; j_call: TRBJ2-1; cdr3_aa: CASSPLTGYNEQFF; cdr3_nt: TGTGCCAGCAGCCCTTTGACAGGCTACAATGAGCAGTTCTTC
clone_size: NA; v_call: TRBV5-1; d_call: NA; j_call: TRBJ1-1; cdr3_aa: CASSRDTGWTEAFF; cdr3_nt: TGCGCCAGCAGCCGGGACACCGGGTGGACTGAAGCTTTCTTT
clone_size: NA; v_call: TRBV6-6; d_call: TRBD2; j_call: TRBJ2-3; cdr3_aa: CASSQPGGAVDTQYF; cdr3_nt: TGTGCCAGCAGTCAACCCGGGGGGGCAGTAGATACGCAGTATTTT